Reported below is one TCR beta chain. Its antigen is not yet known. Nothing much larger sits one base from this clone, and base qualities are not available. For deep sequencing, PBMC libraries mostly used about 0.45 ug of input genomic DNA, with six replicates for each sample. The immunoSEQ hsTCRbeta kit was used to prepare TCRbeta libraries according to the manufacturer's instructions. The finished libraries were brought together in one pool at 2.5 to 3.5 nM, which was then read using an Illumina NovaSeq 6000 S4 flow cell. For the original study's pipeline: The immunoSEQ Analyzer handled quality control and preprocessing of the raw data. The analysis was restricted to productive rearrangements, with each unique CDR3 amino acid sequence defining a clonotype. Repertoire clonality was estimated as the Gini-Simpson index, which was calculated using the R package tcR. Gini indices were compared with Student's t test, and associations with tumor size change were assessed by Pearson correlation. TCRdb took over this immuneACCESS table, retaining in-frame rearrangements with V and J assigned. Such tables are incomplete; in checked studies, under half of the missing clones stem from an unresolved V gene, and the remainder is unexplained. That table gives V, J and clone size, and the DNA gave D and trimming. This sample comprises some 71,000 clones, about four fifths of them detected only once. The top ten constitute roughly 3.4% of the sample.

Trimming removed 0 bases from V and 10 bases from J, leaving 8 bases between the germline ends. The germline V gene encodes CDR1 SGHTS and CDR2 YDEGEE. The CDR3 sequence holds 12 residues, the cysteine and phenylalanine included. Left in the record is the CDR3 DNA by itself, 36 bases read in frame from the first base. In the paper's terms, the time point label means: before neoadjuvant nivolumab. None of the patients had received prior systemic or radiation treatment, and all were newly diagnosed with stage II-IVA oral cavity squamous cell carcinoma. The cohort was composed of patients with HPV-negative, locally advanced oral cavity squamous cell carcinoma. Peripheral blood mononuclear cells were analyzed directly, without maintenance or expansion in culture. The samples were obtained from a longitudinal correlative study of a single-arm phase II trial testing neoadjuvant nivolumab in oral cavity squamous cell carcinoma. Subject-matched pre- and post-treatment PBMCs and tumors from three responders and three non-responders were subjected to genomic DNA-based TCRbeta sequencing. Peripheral blood mononuclear cells were collected once before nivolumab treatment and again after treatment, at the time of surgery. The Maxwell RSC DNA from Cells kit was used to extract genomic DNA from PBMCs.

This entry is derived from a study of neoadjuvant anti-PD-1 for oral cavity cancer (dated by TCRdb to about 2021). For the wider study: Patients mostly received three to four biweekly doses of nivolumab at 3 mg/kg before curative-intent surgical resection. Patients without progression received a fourth nivolumab dose around day 43 and underwent definitive surgical resection on days 50-56. The parent correlative cohort had roughly 12 patients and a response rate of 30% to 35%. Patients with complete response, partial response or stable disease by RECIST 1.1 were defined as responders, whereas patients with progression were defined as non-responders.

Broader findings and caveats from the paper: Within PBMCs, T cell clonality (Gini index) was significantly higher in non-responders than responders after neoadjuvant nivolumab. The TCR analyses had only a few patients in each response group, and the authors called for validation in larger cohorts. Higher pretreatment blood TCRbeta clonality and lower post-treatment tumor TCRbeta clonality were correlated with higher pretreatment blood Treg/Th17 ratios.

The source was PBMCs, collected before nivolumab (anti-PD-1) treatment. The chain uses TRBV5-8 and TRBJ1-5; no D gene call is confident. This clonotype was sampled from a person between 35 and 79 years old with oral cavity squamous cell carcinoma. The sequence in DNA is TGTGCCAGCAGCTTGGTTTCGGGTCCCCAGCATTTT. It translates as CASSLVSGPQHF.